The following is a TCR beta chain sequence with its context. The CDR3 consists of 16 residues. Germline loops: CDR1 MNHEY, CDR2 SVGAGI. The germline V and J ends were trimmed by 0 bases and 0 bases, with 10 bases remaining between them. The sample is drawn from a study of T cell changes during pregnancy in multiple sclerosis. Repertoires were generated with immunoSEQ multiplex PCR, while TCRdb's copy carries only in-frame clones and drops some. The sample carries some 31,000 clones, about nine tenths recorded once. This sequence originates from a female donor with multiple sclerosis, enrolled in a pregnancy study. The J gene is TRBJ2-3, the V gene TRBV6-5; possible D gene TRBD2, 5 bases. The specimen was CD8+ T cells from peripheral blood mononuclear cells, collected in the third trimester of pregnancy. The CDR3 protein is CASSYSRGLSTDTQYF. The CDR3 region has the DNA TGTGCCAGCAGTTACTCCCGAGGGCTGAGCACAGATACGCAGTATTTT.